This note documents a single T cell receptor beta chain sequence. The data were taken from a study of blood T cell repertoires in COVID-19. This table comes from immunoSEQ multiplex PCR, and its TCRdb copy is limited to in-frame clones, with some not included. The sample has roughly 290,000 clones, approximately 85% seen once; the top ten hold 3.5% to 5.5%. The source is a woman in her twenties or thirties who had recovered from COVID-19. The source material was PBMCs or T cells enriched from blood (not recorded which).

CDR3 protein: CAISDQGRRSEKLFF. CDR3 DNA: TGTGCCATCAGTGATCAGGGGCGGCGGAGTGAAAAACTGTTTTTT. The chain uses TRBV10-3 and TRBJ1-4; possible D gene TRBD1, 6 bases. This CDR3 is built from 15 residues. CDR1 ENHRY and CDR2 SYGVKD come from the germline V gene. The ends were cut back, 3 bases at V and 7 bases at J, with 15 bases in the middle.